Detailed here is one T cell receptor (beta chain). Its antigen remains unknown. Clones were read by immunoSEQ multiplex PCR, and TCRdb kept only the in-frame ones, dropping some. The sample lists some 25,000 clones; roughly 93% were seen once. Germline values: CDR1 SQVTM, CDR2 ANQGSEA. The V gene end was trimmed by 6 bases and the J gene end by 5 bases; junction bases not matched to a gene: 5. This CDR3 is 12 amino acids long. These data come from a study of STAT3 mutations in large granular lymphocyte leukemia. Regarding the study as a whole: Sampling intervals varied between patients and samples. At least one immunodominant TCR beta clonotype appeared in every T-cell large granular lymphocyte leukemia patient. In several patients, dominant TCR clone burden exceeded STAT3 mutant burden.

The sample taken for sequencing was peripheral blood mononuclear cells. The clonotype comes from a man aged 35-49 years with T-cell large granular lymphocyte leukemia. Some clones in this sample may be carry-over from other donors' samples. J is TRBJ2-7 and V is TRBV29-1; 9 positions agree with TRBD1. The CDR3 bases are TGCAGCGTACTACAGGGGGCTAACGAGCAGTACTTC. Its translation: CSVLQGANEQYF.